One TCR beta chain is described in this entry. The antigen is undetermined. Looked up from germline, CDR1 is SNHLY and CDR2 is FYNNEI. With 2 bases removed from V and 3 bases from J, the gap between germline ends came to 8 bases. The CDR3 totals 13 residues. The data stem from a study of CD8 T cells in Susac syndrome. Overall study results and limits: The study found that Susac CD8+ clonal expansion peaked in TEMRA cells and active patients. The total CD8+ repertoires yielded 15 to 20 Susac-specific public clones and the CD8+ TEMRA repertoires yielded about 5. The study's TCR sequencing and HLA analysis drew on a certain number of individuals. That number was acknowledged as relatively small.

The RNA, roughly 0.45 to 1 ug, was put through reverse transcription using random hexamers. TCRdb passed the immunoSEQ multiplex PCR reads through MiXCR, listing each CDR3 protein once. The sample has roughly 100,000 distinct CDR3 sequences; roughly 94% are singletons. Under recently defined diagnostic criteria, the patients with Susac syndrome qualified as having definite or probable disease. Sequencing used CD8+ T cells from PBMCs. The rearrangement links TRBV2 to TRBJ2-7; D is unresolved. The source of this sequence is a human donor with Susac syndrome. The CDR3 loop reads CASSERIYYEQYF. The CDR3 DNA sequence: TGTGCCAGCAGTGAACGAATATACTACGAGCAGTACTTC.